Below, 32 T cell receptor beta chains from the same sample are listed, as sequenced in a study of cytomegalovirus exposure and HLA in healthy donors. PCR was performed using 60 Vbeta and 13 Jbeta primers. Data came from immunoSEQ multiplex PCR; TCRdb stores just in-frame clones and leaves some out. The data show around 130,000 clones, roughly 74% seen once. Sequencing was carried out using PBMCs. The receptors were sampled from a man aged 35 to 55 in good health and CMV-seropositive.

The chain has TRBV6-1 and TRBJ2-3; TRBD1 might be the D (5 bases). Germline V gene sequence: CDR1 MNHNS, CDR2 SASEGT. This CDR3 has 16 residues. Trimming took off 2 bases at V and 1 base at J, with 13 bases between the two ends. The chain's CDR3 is CASSEQWGLGTDTQYF. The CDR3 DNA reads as TGTGCCAGCAGTGAACAATGGGGCCTGGGCACAGATACGCAGTATTTT.

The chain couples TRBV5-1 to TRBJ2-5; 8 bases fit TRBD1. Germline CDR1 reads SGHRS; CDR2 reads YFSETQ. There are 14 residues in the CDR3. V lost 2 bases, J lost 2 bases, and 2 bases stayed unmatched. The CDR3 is CASSFGQGQETQYF. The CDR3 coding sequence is TGCGCCAGCAGCTTTGGACAGGGTCAAGAGACCCAGTACTTC.

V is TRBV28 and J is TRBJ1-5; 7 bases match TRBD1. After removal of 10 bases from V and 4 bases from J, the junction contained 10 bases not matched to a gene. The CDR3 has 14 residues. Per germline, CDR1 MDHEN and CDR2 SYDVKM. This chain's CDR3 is CAITQTGPNQPQHF. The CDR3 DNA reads TGTGCCATTACTCAGACAGGGCCGAATCAGCCCCAGCATTTT.

CDR3 bases: TGTGCCAGCAGCCATGTCGAGAACATTCAGTACTTC. Its translation: CASSHVENIQYF. The chain carries TRBV7-2 and TRBJ2-4; D remains ambiguous. Trimming cost V 5 bases and J 7 bases, with 9 bases left between them. The CDR3 contains 12 residues. Germline CDR1 is SGHTA and CDR2 is FQGNSA.

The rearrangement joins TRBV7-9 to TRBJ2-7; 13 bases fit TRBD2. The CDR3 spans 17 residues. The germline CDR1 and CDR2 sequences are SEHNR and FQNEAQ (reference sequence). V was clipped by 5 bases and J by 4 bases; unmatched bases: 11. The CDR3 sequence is CASSPGRLAGGNYEQYF. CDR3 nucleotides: TGTGCCAGCAGCCCGGGGCGACTAGCGGGAGGAAATTACGAGCAGTACTTC.

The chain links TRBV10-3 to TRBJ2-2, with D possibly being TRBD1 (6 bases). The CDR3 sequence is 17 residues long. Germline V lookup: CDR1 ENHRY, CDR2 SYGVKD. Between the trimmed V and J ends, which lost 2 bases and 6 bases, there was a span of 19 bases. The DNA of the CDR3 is TGTGCCATCAGTGAGACAAGTAAGGGGGATCGGGCCGGGGAGCTGTTTTTT. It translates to CAISETSKGDRAGELFF.

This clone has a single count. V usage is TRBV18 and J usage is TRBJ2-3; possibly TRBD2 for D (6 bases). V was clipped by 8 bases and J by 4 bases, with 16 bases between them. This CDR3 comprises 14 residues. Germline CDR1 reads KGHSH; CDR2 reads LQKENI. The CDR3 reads CASVDGGGADTQYF. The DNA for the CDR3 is TGTGCCAGCGTGGACGGGGGTGGCGCAGATACGCAGTATTTT.

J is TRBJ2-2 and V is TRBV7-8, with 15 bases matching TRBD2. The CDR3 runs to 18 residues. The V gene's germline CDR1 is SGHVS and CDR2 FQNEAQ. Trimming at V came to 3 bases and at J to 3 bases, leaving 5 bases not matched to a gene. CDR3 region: CASSFWTSGGVYTGELFF. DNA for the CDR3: TGTGCCAGCAGCTTTTGGACTAGCGGGGGGGTATACACCGGGGAGCTGTTTTTT.

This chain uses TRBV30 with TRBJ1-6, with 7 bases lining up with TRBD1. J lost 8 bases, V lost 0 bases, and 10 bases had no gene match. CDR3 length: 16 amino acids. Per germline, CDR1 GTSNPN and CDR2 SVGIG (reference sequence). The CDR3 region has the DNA TGTGCCTGGAGTGTCCAGGACAGGCGAACCTATTCACCCCTCCACTTT. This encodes CAWSVQDRRTYSPLHF.

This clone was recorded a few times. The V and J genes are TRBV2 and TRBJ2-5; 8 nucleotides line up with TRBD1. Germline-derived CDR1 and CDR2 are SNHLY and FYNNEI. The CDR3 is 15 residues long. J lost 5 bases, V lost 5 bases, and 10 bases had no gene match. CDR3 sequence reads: CASSSETGAGETQYF. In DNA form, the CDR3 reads TGTGCCAGCAGTAGTGAGACAGGGGCCGGGGAGACCCAGTACTTC.

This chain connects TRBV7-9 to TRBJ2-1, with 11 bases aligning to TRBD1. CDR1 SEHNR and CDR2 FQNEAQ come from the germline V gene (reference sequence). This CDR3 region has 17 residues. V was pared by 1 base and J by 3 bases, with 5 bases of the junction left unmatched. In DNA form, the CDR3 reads TGTGCCAGCAGCTTAGAACGGGACAGGGGGAACTACAATGAGCAGTTCTTC. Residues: CASSLERDRGNYNEQFF. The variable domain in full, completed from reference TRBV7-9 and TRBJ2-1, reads DTGVSQNPRHKITKRGQNVTFRCDPISEHNRLYWYRQTLGQGPEFLTYFQNEAQLEKSRLLSDRFSAERPKGSFSTLEIQRTEQGDSAMYLCASSLERDRGNYNEQFFGPGTRLTVL.

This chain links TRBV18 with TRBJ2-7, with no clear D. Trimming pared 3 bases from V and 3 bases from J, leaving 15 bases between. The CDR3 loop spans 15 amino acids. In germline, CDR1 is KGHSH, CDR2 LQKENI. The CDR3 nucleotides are TGTGCCAGCTCACCCTGGCTAGTTGAGGTCTACGAGCAGTACTTC. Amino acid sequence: CASSPWLVEVYEQYF.

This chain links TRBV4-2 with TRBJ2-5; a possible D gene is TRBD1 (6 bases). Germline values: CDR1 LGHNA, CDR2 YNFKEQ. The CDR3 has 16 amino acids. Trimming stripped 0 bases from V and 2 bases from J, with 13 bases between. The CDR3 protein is CASSQEGGGFQETQYF. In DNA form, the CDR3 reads TGTGCCAGCAGCCAAGAAGGTGGGGGCTTTCAAGAGACCCAGTACTTC.

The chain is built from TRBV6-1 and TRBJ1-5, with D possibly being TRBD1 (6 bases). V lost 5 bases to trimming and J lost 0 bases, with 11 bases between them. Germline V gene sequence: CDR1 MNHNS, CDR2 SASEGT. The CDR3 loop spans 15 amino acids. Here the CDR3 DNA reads TGTGCCAGCAGTCACAGGGCGGGTAGCAATCAGCCCCAGCATTTT. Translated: CASSHRAGSNQPQHF.

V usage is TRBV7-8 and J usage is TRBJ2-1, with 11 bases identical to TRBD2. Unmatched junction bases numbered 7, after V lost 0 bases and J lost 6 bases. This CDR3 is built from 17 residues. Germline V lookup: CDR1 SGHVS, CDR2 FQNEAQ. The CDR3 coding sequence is TGTGCCAGCAGCTTAGCATTAACTAGCGGGGGTTTCAATGAGCAGTTCTTC. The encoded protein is CASSLALTSGGFNEQFF. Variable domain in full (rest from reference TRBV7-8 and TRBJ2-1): GAGVSQSPRYKVAKRGQDVALRCDPISGHVSLFWYQQALGQGPEFLTYFQNEAQLDKSGLPSDRFFAERPEGSVSTLKIQRTQQEDSAVYLCASSLALTSGGFNEQFFGPGTRLTVL.

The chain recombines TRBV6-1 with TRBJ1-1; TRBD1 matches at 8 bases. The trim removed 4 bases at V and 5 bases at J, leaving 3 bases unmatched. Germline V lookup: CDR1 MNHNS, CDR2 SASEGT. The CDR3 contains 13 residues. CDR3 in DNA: TGTGCCAGCAGTGTCAGGGGGCTTACTGAAGCTTTCTTT. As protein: CASSVRGLTEAFF.

CDR3 coding DNA: TGTGCCAGCAGCTCAGCGGGTAGCGGGAGGACCTCCGAGCAGTACTTC. It is translated as CASSSAGSGRTSEQYF. The gene calls are TRBV7-6 and TRBJ2-7; 10 nucleotides match TRBD2. Trimming took 4 bases from V and 6 from J; bases not matched to a gene: 12. Germline V lookup: CDR1 SGHVS, CDR2 FNYEAQ. The CDR3 contains 16 residues.

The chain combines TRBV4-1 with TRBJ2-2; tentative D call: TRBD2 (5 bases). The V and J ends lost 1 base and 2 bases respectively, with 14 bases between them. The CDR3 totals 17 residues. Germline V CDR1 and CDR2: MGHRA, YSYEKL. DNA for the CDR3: TGCGCCAGCAGCCAAGGTGAGCGGATGAAAAACACCGGGGAGCTGTTTTTT. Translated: CASSQGERMKNTGELFF.

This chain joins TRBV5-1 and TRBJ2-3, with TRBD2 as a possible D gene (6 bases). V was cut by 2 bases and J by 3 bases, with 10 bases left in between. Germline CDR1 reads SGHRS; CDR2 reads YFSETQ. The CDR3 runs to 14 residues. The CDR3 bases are TGCGCCAGCAGCTTTCGCGGGAAGACAGATACGCAGTATTTT. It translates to CASSFRGKTDTQYF.

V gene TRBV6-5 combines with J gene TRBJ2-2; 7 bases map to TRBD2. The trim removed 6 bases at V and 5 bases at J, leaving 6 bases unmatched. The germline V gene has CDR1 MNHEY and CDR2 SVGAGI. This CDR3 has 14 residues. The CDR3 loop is CASSGTIWTGELFF. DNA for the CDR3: TGTGCCAGCAGCGGGACTATTTGGACCGGGGAGCTGTTTTTT.

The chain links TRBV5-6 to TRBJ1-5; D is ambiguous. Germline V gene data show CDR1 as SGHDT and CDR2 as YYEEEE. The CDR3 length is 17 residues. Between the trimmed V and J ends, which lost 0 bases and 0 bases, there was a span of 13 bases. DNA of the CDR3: TGTGCCAGCAGCTTGGCCACGGAGGGCTATAGCAATCAGCCCCAGCATTTT. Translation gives CASSLATEGYSNQPQHF.

CDR3 sequence reads: CASSLFGTSGSYEQYF. The DNA for the CDR3 is TGTGCCAGCAGTTTATTCGGGACTAGCGGATCCTACGAGCAGTACTTC. The V gene is TRBV28, the J gene TRBJ2-7, with TRBD2 matching over 11 bases. The V and J ends lost 1 base and 1 base, in that order; junction bases with no gene match: 3. The CDR3 extends over 16 amino acids. Germline V gene sequence: CDR1 MDHEN, CDR2 SYDVKM.

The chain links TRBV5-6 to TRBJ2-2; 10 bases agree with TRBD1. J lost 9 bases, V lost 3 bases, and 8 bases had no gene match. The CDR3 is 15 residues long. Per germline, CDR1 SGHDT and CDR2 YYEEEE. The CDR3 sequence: CASSSGTGVIRELFF. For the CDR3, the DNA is TGTGCCAGCAGCTCTGGGACAGGGGTCATTCGGGAGCTGTTTTTT.

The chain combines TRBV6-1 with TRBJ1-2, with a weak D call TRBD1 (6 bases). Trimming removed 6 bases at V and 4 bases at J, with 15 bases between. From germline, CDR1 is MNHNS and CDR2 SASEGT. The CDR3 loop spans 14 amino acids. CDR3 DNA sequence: TGTGCCAGCAGAACAGGGCCCCTTAGCTATGGCTACACCTTC. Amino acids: CASRTGPLSYGYTF.

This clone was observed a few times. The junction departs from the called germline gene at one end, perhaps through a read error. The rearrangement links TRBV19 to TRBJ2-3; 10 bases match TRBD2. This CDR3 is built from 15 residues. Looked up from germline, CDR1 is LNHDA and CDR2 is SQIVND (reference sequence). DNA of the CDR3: TGTGCCAGTAGTATTACTAGCGGGATTTCAGAAACGCAGTATTTT. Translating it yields CASSITSGISETQYF.

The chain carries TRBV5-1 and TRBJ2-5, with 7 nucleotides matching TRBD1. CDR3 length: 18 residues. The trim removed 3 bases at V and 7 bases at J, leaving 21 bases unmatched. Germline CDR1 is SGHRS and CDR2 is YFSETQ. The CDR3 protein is CASSSLEARQGLVATQYF. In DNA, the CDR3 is TGCGCCAGCAGCTCCCTCGAGGCCCGACAGGGATTGGTCGCGACCCAGTACTTC.

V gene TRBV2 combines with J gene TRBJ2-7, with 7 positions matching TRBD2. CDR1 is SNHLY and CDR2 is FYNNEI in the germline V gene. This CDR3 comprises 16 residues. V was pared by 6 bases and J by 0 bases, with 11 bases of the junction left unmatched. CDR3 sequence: CASSPRWLAASYEQYF. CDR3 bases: TGTGCCAGCAGCCCTAGGTGGCTAGCGGCCTCCTACGAGCAGTACTTC. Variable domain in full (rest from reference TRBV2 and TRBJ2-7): EPEVTQTPSHQVTQMGQEVILRCVPISNHLYFYWYRQILGQKVEFLVSFYNNEISEKSEIFDDQFSVERPDGSNFTLKIRSTKLEDSAMYFCASSPRWLAASYEQYFGPGTRLTVT.

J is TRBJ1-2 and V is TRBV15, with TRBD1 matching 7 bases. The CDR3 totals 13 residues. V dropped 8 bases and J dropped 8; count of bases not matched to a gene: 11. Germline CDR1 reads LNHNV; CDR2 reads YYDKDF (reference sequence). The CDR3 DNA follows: TGTGCCACCTCCTGGCAGGGGGAAATCGGCTACACCTTC. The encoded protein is CATSWQGEIGYTF.

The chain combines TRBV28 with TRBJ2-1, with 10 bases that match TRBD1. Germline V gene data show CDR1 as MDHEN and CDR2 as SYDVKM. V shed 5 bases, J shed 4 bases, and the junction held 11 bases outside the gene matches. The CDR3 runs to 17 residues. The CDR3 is CASSRGTGDPNYNEQFF. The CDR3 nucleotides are TGTGCCAGCAGTAGGGGGACAGGGGACCCAAATTACAATGAGCAGTTCTTC.

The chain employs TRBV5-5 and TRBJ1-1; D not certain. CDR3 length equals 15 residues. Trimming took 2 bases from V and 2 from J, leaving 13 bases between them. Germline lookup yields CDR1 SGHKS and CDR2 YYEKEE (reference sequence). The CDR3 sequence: CASSFGIMANTEAFF. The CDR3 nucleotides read TGTGCCAGCAGCTTTGGCATTATGGCCAACACTGAAGCTTTCTTT.

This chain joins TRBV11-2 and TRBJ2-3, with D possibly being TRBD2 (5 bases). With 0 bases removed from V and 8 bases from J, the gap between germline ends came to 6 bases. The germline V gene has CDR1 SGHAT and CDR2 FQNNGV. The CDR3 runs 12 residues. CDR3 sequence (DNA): TGTGCCAGCAGCTTAGAAGGGAGTACGCAGTATTTT. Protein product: CASSLEGSTQYF.

The CDR3, as DNA: TGTGCCAGCTCAACTACAGGGACCGACACTGAAGCTTTCTTT. Residues: CASSTTGTDTEAFF. This chain uses TRBV18 with TRBJ1-1; D might be TRBD1 (6 bases). CDR3 length equals 14 residues. The germline V gene encodes CDR1 KGHSH and CDR2 LQKENI. Trimming removed 5 bases at V and 3 bases at J, with 13 bases between.